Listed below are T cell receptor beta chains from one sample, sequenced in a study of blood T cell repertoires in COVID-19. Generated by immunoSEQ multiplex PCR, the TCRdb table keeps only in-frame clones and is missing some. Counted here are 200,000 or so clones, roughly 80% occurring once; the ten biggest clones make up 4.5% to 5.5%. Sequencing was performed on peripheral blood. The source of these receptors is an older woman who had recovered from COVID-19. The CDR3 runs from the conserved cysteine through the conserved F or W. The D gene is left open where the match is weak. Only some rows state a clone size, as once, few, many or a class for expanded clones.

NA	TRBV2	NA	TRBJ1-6	TGTGCCAGCCTCGAGTCGAGACAGCGCTATAATTCACCCCTCCACTTT	CASLESRQRYNSPLHF
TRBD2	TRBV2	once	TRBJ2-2	TGTGTCAACGGCGGGGGGGCGGCCGGGGAGCTGTTTTTT	CVNGGGAAGELFF
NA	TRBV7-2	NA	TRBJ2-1	TGTGCCAGCAGCTTTACTAGCACTAATGAGCAGTTCTTC	CASSFTSTNEQFF
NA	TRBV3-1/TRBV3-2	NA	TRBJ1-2	TGTGCCAGCAGCCAAGGAAAGGGGAACTATGGCTACACCTTC	CASSQGKGNYGYTF
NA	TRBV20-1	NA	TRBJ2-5	TGCAGTGCTAGACAGGTCGCGACCCAGTACTTC	CSARQVATQYF
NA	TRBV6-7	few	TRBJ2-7	TGTGCCAGCAGGCACCGGGACAACCCCTACGAGCAGTACTTC	CASRHRDNPYEQYF
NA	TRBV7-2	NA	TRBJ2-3	TGTGCCAGCAGCACCTACGAGAGCACAGATACGCAGTATTTT	CASSTYESTDTQYF
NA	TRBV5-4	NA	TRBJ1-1	TGTGCCAGCAGCGGAGGTTTGGAAACTGAAGCTTTCTTT	CASSGGLETEAFF
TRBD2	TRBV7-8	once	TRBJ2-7	TGTGCCAGCAGCAACGCATCTAGCGGGGGAAACAACCACGAGCAGTACTTC	CASSNASSGGNNHEQYF
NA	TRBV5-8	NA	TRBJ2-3	TGTGCCAGCAGCTGGCCGGGGGAGGGCACAGATACGCAGTATTTT	CASSWPGEGTDTQYF
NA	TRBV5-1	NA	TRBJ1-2	TGCGCCAGCAGCACCGGTCTAGGGGCCCCTAACTATGGCTACACCTTC	CASSTGLGAPNYGYTF
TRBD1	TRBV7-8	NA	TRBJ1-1	TGTGCCAGCAGCTTAACAGGGGCGAACACTGAAGCTTTCTTT	CASSLTGANTEAFF
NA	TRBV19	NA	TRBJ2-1	TGTGCCACCAGGGCCGGGACACAGAACAATGAGCAGTTCTTC	CATRAGTQNNEQFF
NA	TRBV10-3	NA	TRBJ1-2	TGTGCCATCAAAATGACAGGACTGCTCCAGGGCTACACCTTC	CAIKMTGLLQGYTF
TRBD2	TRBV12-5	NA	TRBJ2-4	TGTGCTAGTGAAATGTGGGGGGGTGGAAACATTCAGTACTTC	CASEMWGGGNIQYF
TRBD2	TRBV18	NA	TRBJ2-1	TGTGCCAGCTCACAGAGCGGGGGACCCTACAATGAGCAGTTCTTC	CASSQSGGPYNEQFF
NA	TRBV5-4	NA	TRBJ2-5	TGTGCCAGCAGCTTACCGGGACTGGATCGTGGTGAGACCCAGTACTTC	CASSLPGLDRGETQYF
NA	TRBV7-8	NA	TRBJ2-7	TGTGCCAGCAGCTTAGTCGGTGGAGGGGGCAACTACGAGCAGTACTTC	CASSLVGGGGNYEQYF
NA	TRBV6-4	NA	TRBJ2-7	TGTGCCAGCACCGCGGGGAGGAGCTCCTACGAGCAGTACTTC	CASTAGRSSYEQYF
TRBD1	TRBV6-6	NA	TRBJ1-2	TGTGCCAGCAGTTACCGGACAGGGGGCGGCTATGGCTACACCTTC	CASSYRTGGGYGYTF
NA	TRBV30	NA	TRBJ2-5	TGTGCCTGGAGTGTAGGGGCAGGATTACAAGAGACCCAGTACTTC	CAWSVGAGLQETQYF
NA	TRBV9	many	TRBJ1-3	TGTGCCAGCAGCGTTTCCAGCTCTGGAAACACCATATATTTT	CASSVSSSGNTIYF
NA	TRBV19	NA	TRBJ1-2	TGTGCCAGTAGTCCCGCCGGAGGCAACTATGGCTACACCTTC	CASSPAGGNYGYTF
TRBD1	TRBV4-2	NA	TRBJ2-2	TGTGCCAGCAGCCAAGATTTGTTTGACAGGGGGCTACACACCGGGGAGCTGTTTTTT	CASSQDLFDRGLHTGELFF
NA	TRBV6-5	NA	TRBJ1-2	TGTGCCAGCAGTCAACAGGGCCCTCCACTGGGCAGCTACACCTTC	CASSQQGPPLGSYTF
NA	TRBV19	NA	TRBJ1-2	TGTGCCAGTAGTATCCCCTCGGCAGGGCCTGGCTACACCTTC	CASSIPSAGPGYTF
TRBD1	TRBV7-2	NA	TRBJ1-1	TGTGCCAGCAGCAGAGACAGGGTATACACTGAAGCTTTCTTT	CASSRDRVYTEAFF
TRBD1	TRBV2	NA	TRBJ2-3	TGTGCCAGCACCCTGGACAGGGGGCACACAGATACGCAGTATTTT	CASTLDRGHTDTQYF
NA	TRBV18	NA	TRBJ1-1	TGTGCCAGTTCTGACCTACAGAGAATGAACACTGAAGCTTTCTTT	CASSDLQRMNTEAFF
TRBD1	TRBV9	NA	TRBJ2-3	TGTGCCAGCAGCCAGGGACAGGGGAGGCACAAGTCCACAGATACGCAGTATTTT	CASSQGQGRHKSTDTQYF
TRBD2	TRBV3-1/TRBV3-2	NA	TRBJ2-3	TGTGCCAGCAGCCAAGGACTAGCGGGGGCCCGCACAGATACGCAGTATTTT	CASSQGLAGARTDTQYF